Listed below are T cell receptor beta chains from one sample, sequenced in a study of technical replicates of blood from a handful of donors. TCRdb's table, derived via immunoSEQ multiplex PCR, lists solely in-frame clones and lacks some. This table holds some 49,000 clones, approximately 90% found once. The sequenced sample was PBMCs. These receptors were taken from a human donor in good health. Some clones in this sample may be carry-over from other donors' samples. Both conserved end residues are part of each CDR3. The D gene is left open where the match is weak. Size is omitted from some rows. Given values are once, few, many or a class for expanded clones.

- TRBJ2-1 TRBV5-6 TRBD1 TGTGCCAGCAGCTTCGACAGGGTAGTTGAGCAGTTCTTC CASSFDRVVEQFF
- TRBJ2-7 TRBV7-8 - TGTGCCAGCAGCTTATTCGGGGGAAATCCCGAGCAGTACTTC CASSLFGGNPEQYF
- TRBJ1-2 TRBV18 - TGTGCCAGCTCACCGTCTGCACAGCCCCTTGGCTACACCTTC CASSPSAQPLGYTF
- TRBJ1-4 TRBV27 - TGTGCCAGCAGTTCCCGACCCGGGAGGGGGAATGAAAAACTGTTTTTT CASSSRPGRGNEKLFF
few TRBJ2-1 TRBV5-6 - TGTGCCAGCAGCTTGCAGGGCCCCACTTGGACGCAGTTCTTC CASSLQGPTWTQFF
- TRBJ2-6 TRBV4-3 TRBD2 TGCGCCAGCAGCCAACTACTAGCGGGTTACTCTGGGGCCAACGTCCTGACTTTC CASSQLLAGYSGANVLTF
- TRBJ2-7 TRBV5-4 - TGTGCCAGCAGCTTGTCGGAGGTCTCCTACGAGCAGTACTTC CASSLSEVSYEQYF
- TRBJ2-1 TRBV6-5 TRBD1 TGTGCCAGCAGTGTGCTGGGGACAGGGGACAATGAGCAGTTCTTC CASSVLGTGDNEQFF
- TRBJ1-2 TRBV27 TRBD1 TGTGCCAGCAGTTTATCCTACGGACAGGTGAACTATGGCTACACCTTC CASSLSYGQVNYGYTF
- TRBJ1-6 TRBV7-8 - TGTGCCAGCAGCATACAGAGAAGCTCCTATAATTCACCCCTCCACTTT CASSIQRSSYNSPLHF
- TRBJ1-1 TRBV11-3 TRBD1 TGTGCCAGCAGCGTGGGACAGGGCACTGAAGCTTTCTTT CASSVGQGTEAFF
- TRBJ2-3 TRBV19 - TGTGCCAGTAGCGCACCGGGCCGGCGGGCACCAGATACGCAGTATTTT CASSAPGRRAPDTQYF
- TRBJ2-3 TRBV4-2 - TGTGCCAGCAGCCATTTGGGACACCACGGTTTGGACAGTGATACGCAGTATTTT CASSHLGHHGLDSDTQYF
- TRBJ2-7 TRBV6-5 TRBD1 TGTGCCAGCAGTGGGGGACAGAAGTACGAGCAGTACTTC CASSGGQKYEQYF
- TRBJ1-1 TRBV7-2 - TGTGCCAGCAGCTTAGCCAGGAACACTGAAGCTTTCTTT CASSLARNTEAFF
- TRBJ2-1 TRBV5-8 TRBD1 TGTGCCAGCAGCTTCGGGACAGGGGTTAACGATGAGCAGTTCTTC CASSFGTGVNDEQFF
- TRBJ2-1 TRBV29-1 TRBD2 TGCAGCGCGCCCGGGGCGGGAGACTATGAGCAGTTCTTC CSAPGAGDYEQFF
- TRBJ2-3 TRBV6-5 TRBD2 TGTGCCAGCAGCCCTGAGATTACTAGCGCAACGCAGTATTTT CASSPEITSATQYF
- TRBJ2-7 TRBV4-3 - TGCGCCAGCAGCCAAGCGGGGCAGGGGAACGTGCAGTACTTC CASSQAGQGNVQYF
- TRBJ2-7 TRBV10-2 - TGCGCCAGCAGTGGGCAGAAGTTTCCCTACGAGCAGTACTTC CASSGQKFPYEQYF
- TRBJ1-6 TRBV5-6 - TGTGCCAGCAGCTTGTGGGGGGGAGGGCATTCACCCCTCCACTTT CASSLWGGGHSPLHF
- TRBJ2-1 TRBV7-7 TRBD1 TGTGCCAGCAGCTCGGACAGGGGGTCCTACAATGAGCAGTTCTTC CASSSDRGSYNEQFF
- TRBJ1-5 TRBV11-2 - TGTGCCAGCAGCTTAGGGGGGCAGGTGGGTCAGCCCCAGCATTTT CASSLGGQVGQPQHF
- TRBJ1-2 TRBV19 TRBD1 TGTGCCAGTAGCAAAGTATATGGGACAGCTGGCTACACCTTC CASSKVYGTAGYTF
- TRBJ1-2 TRBV7-9 - TGTGCCAGCAGCCCCCAGGTCCTGTACACCTTC CASSPQVLYTF
- TRBJ1-1 TRBV6-5 TRBD1 TGTGCCAGCAGCTACAGGGGTTCGAACACTGAAGCTTTCTTT CASSYRGSNTEAFF
- TRBJ2-1 TRBV7-9 TRBD2 TGTGCCAGCAGCCCCCGCGGGAGCTCCTACAATGAGCAGTTCTTC CASSPRGSSYNEQFF
- TRBJ1-2 TRBV7-9 - TGTGCCAGCAGACGAGATAACTATGGCTACACCTTC CASRRDNYGYTF
- TRBJ1-3 TRBV7-2 - TGTGCCAGCAGCCCCCGTCTGCGCAACCCGAGCTCTGGAAACACCATATATTTT CASSPRLRNPSSGNTIYF
- TRBJ2-7 TRBV7-8 - TGTGCCAGCAGCCTAACTAGCTTTGGAGGCTACGAGCAGTACTTC CASSLTSFGGYEQYF
- TRBJ1-6 TRBV27 - TGTGCCAGCAGTATGACAGGCTCGGATTCACCCCTCCACTTT CASSMTGSDSPLHF
once TRBJ2-7 TRBV19 TRBD1 TGTGCCAGTAGCGAAAAAACAGGGGGTAGACCCTACGAGCAGTACTTC CASSEKTGGRPYEQYF
- TRBJ2-7 TRBV18 TRBD1 TGTGCCAGCTCACCCAAGACAGGGTCGGCCTACGAGCAGTACTTC CASSPKTGSAYEQYF
- TRBJ2-7 TRBV4-3 TRBD1 TGCGCCAGCAGCCAAGGGACAGGGGGCTCCTACGAGCAGTACTTC CASSQGTGGSYEQYF
few TRBJ1-6 TRBV15 TRBD1 TGTGCCACCAGCTCTGCCCGGACAGGGGCTTCACCCCTCCACTTT CATSSARTGASPLHF
once TRBJ2-2 TRBV18 - TGTGCCAGCTCACCGCTGGTCGGGGGCACCGGGGAGCTGTTTTTT CASSPLVGGTGELFF
- TRBJ1-1 TRBV18 - TGTGCCAGCTCTCTCCAGGGATTGAACACTGAAGCTTTCTTT CASSLQGLNTEAFF
- TRBJ2-5 TRBV7-6 TRBD2 TGTGCCAGCAGCCCCCTTGTCGGGAGGGGAGAGACCCAGTACTTC CASSPLVGRGETQYF
- TRBJ1-2 TRBV4-2 - TGTGCCAGCAGCCAAGGCGGGGGTTCAGGGGCGCAAGGCTACACCTTC CASSQGGGSGAQGYTF
- TRBJ2-3 TRBV10-2 - TGCGCCAGCAGTGAGATTAGAGCTAGCACAGATACGCAGTATTTT CASSEIRASTDTQYF
- TRBJ2-2 TRBV7-9 - TGTGCCAGCAGGACCCAGGGAAGATCCACCGGGGAGCTGTTTTTT CASRTQGRSTGELFF
- TRBJ2-4 TRBV7-2 TRBD1 TGTGCCAGCAGCTTAGCGACAGGGAGCAAAAACATTCAGTACTTC CASSLATGSKNIQYF
- TRBJ2-1 TRBV4-1 TRBD2 TGCGCCAGCAGGGATCTAGCGGGAGGGATCTACAATGAGCAGTTCTTC CASRDLAGGIYNEQFF
- TRBJ2-1 TRBV5-1 TRBD2 TGCGCCAGCATGACACACCCCCGAGGTTTAGCGGGAGGAGGAAATGAGCAGTTCTTC CASMTHPRGLAGGGNEQFF
- TRBJ2-5 TRBV6-5 TRBD1 TGTGCCAGCAGCTCCACACAGGGGACGCAAGAGACCCAGTACTTC CASSSTQGTQETQYF
- TRBJ2-7 TRBV10-3 TRBD1 TGTGCCGGATCCGCAGGGGGTAGGTACGAGCAGTACTTC CAGSAGGRYEQYF
- TRBJ2-4 TRBV7-8 - TGTGCCAGCAGCCGGGATCAAAGCATTCAGTACTTC CASSRDQSIQYF
once TRBJ2-5 TRBV7-2 TRBD2 TGTGCCAGCAGTCCAAGCGGGGGGGCCGCAGAGACCCAGTACTTC CASSPSGGAAETQYF
- TRBJ1-2 TRBV6-5 - TGTGCCAGCAGTTACACAATTAACTATGGCTACACCTTC CASSYTINYGYTF
- TRBJ2-7 TRBV4-3 - TGCGCCAGCAGCCAAGTGCAGGCGAGTTCCTACGAGCAGTACTTC CASSQVQASSYEQYF
- TRBJ2-7 TRBV6-6 TRBD1 TGTGCCAGCGGTGATTCGGGACAGGGGGCGGGCGAGCAGTACTTC CASGDSGQGAGEQYF
- TRBJ2-7 TRBV19 - TGTGCCAGCTCTGTGGGGGCTCGTGGCGAGCAGTACTTC CASSVGARGEQYF
- TRBJ2-1 TRBV7-2 TRBD2 TGTGCCAGCAGCCCCATGGGACTAGCGGGCCTCAATGAGCAGTTCTTC CASSPMGLAGLNEQFF
- TRBJ2-3 TRBV19 TRBD1 TGTGCCAGTAGTACCCCGGGACAGGGTCTTCCAGATACGCAGTATTTT CASSTPGQGLPDTQYF
- TRBJ1-3 TRBV7-2 - TGTGCCAGCAGGGACAGTTCCTCTGGAAACACCATATATTTT CASRDSSSGNTIYF